This TCR beta chain originates from a study of long-term antiretroviral therapy in people with HIV. The overall study: The earliest samples came about a decade before the 2015 immediate-ART recommendation.

About this clone itself: Antigen unknown.

Findings and limits, study-wide: Subsequent to ART, diversity was augmented yet persisted below that of transplant donor controls. HIV repertoire CDR3 lengths ranged less widely than those of controls. Clones showing expansion before ART dominated the repertoire at all time points.

The V end was cut by 5 bases, the J end by 2 bases, with 17 bases between. This CDR3 has 16 amino acids. Per the germline V gene, CDR1 is SGDLS and CDR2 is YYNGEE. The authors ran the immunoSEQ assay, v3.0, at survey level. The repertoire was sequenced with immunoSEQ multiplex PCR; TCRdb's copy has only in-frame clones and lacks some. Counted here are 33,000 or so clones, around 97% occurring once; the ten biggest clones make up approximately 2%. The gene calls are TRBV9 and TRBJ1-5, with D unclear. Sequenced material: unsorted PBMCs, taken 7.6 years after starting antiretroviral therapy. This clonotype was obtained from a man aged 25-45 years with HIV. In nucleotides, the CDR3 is TGTGCCAGCAGGTGGAGGGAGGCGGTTCGCAATCAGCCCCAGCATTTT. As protein: CASRWREAVRNQPQHF. Using reference TRBV9 and TRBJ1-5 for the parts outside the CDR3, the full variable domain is DSGVTQTPKHLITATGQRVTLRCSPRSGDLSVYWYQQSLDQGLQFLIQYYNGEERAKGNILERFSAQQFPDLHSELNLSSLELGDSALYFCASRWREAVRNQPQHFGDGTRLSIL.